The sequence of this T cell receptor beta chain was determined in a study of T cells in women clearing cervical HPV infection. Study background: Control women cleared a single incident HPV16 infection within 12 months. Controls gave blood once infection was undetectable; cases at lesion identification. Cases' blood sampling followed lesion detection by median roughly 160 days (90 to 200).

Study-wide findings and caveats: CIN3+ cases had significantly higher TCR repertoire richness than controls, but evenness did not differ.

Comment on this clone: Its antigen is unidentified.

Here immunoSEQ multiplex PCR was the method, and the copy in TCRdb shows in-frame clones only, minus some. The specimen's table records about 20,000 clones. This TCR came from a woman between 18 and 70 years old with a cervical HPV16 infection that either progressed to CIN3+ or cleared (not recorded which). Sequencing used blood buffy coat.

This CDR3 is CASSLRLLNTEAFF. The sequenced CDR3 bases are TGTGCCAGCAGTTTACGGTTGTTGAACACTGAA. The V gene is TRBV12-3 or TRBV12-4, the J gene TRBJ1-1; D not resolved. The CDR3 is cut off 3 residues early in the read; its end comes from the germline J gene. This CDR3 contains 14 residues. Trimming shortened V by 2 bases and J by 0 bases, and 7 bases separated the two germline ends.